This T cell receptor (beta chain) was observed in a study of metastatic and nonmetastatic thyroid tumors. TCRdb re-called the PCR reads through MiXCR. The table lists about 25,000 clones, 15% to 20% of them singletons. Germline CDR1 reads MNHEY; CDR2 reads SMNVEV (reference sequence). With V trimmed by 9 bases and J by 6 bases, 7 bases remained unmatched. This CDR3 contains 12 residues. No treatment had been given to any patient before thyroid surgery. Sample share makes this clone medium-sized (0.01 to 0.1%). This TCR came from a male donor with papillary thyroid cancer or a benign thyroid nodule (not recorded which). Some clones in this sample may be carry-over from other donors' samples. Specimen: blood. J is TRBJ2-7 and V is TRBV27, with TRBD1 matching 8 bases. The CDR3 nucleotides read TGTGCCAGTTCAAAGACAGGGGTCGAGCAGTACTTC. Protein: CASSKTGVEQYF.